Included here is one T cell receptor beta chain sequence, with context. Its cognate antigen is unknown. This sample was taken from a study of identical twins. General observations from the study: Monozygotic twin pairs showed more out-of-frame TCR alpha sharing than models estimated. Partly confounded zero-insertion analyses could result from invariant MAIT and iNKT cells.

The V and J ends lost 4 bases and 4 bases respectively, with 11 bases between them. Germline CDR1 is SQVTM and CDR2 is ANQGSEA. CDR3 length equals 12 residues. TCRdb re-called the 5' RACE reads through MiXCR, storing one row per CDR3 protein. Among 450,000 to 650,000 distinct CDR3 sequences, 13% to 15% were seen once, and the ten largest hold around 0.4%. The sample was also reused in another study, on yellow fever vaccine responses in identical twins. From that report: In identical twins, vaccine T cell responses appeared partly shared and partly individual.

This clonotype was sampled from a woman between 18 and 30 years old in good health. The chain combines TRBV29-1 with TRBJ2-7, with D perhaps matching TRBD2 (6 bases). The sample taken for sequencing was CD4+ T cells sorted from blood. CDR3 sequence: CSVGGNPYEQYF. CDR3 bases: TGCAGCGTTGGCGGGAATCCTTACGAGCAGTACTTC.